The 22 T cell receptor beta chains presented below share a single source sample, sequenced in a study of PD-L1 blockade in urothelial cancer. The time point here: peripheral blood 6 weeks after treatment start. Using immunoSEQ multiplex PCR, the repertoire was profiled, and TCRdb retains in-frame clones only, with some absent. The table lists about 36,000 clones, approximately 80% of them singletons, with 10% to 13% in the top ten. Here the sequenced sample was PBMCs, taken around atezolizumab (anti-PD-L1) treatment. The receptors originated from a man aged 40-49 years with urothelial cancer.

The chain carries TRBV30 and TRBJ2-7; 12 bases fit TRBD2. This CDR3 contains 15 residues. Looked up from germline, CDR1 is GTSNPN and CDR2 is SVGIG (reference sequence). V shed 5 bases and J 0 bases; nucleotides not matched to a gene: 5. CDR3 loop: CAWALAGGSSYEQYF. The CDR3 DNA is TGTGCCTGGGCACTAGCGGGAGGAAGCTCCTACGAGCAGTACTTC.

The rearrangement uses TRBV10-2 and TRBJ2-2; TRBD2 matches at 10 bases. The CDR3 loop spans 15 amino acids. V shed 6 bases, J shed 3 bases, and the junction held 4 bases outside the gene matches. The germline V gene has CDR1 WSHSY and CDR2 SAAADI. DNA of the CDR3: TGCGCCAGCAGAGCGGGAGGGCCGGACACCGGGGAGCTGTTTTTT. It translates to CASRAGGPDTGELFF.

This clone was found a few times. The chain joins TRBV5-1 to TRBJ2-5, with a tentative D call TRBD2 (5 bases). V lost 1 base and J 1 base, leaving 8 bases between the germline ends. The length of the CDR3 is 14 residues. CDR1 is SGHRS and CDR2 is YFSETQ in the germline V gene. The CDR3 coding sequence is TGCGCCAGCAGCTTGATTGCGGGCCAAGAGACCCAGTACTTC. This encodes CASSLIAGQETQYF.

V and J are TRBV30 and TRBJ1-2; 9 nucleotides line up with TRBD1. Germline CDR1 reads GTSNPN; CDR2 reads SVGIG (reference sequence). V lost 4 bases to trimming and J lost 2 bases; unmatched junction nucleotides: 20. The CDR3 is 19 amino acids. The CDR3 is CAWTDPGQGPPLYNYGYTF. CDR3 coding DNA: TGTGCCTGGACCGATCCGGGACAGGGCCCCCCCCTGTACAACTATGGCTACACCTTC.

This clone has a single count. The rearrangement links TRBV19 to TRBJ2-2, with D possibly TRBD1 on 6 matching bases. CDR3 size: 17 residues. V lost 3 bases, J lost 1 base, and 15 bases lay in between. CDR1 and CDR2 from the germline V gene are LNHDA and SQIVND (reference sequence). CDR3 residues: CASSILTGPGNTGELFF. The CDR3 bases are TGTGCCAGTAGTATCCTCACAGGGCCCGGGAACACCGGGGAGCTGTTTTTT.

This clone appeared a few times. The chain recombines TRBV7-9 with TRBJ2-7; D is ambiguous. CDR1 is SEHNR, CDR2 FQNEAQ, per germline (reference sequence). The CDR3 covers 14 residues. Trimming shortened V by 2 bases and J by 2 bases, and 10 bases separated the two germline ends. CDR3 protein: CASSLFGGTYEQYF. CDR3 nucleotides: TGTGCCAGCAGCTTATTTGGCGGTACCTACGAGCAGTACTTC.

The CDR3 DNA sequence: TGTGCCACCAGCAGATCCAGGGGCGGCTACAATGAGCAGTTCTTC. Its translation is CATSRSRGGYNEQFF. The chain links TRBV15 to TRBJ2-1, with TRBD1 as a possible D gene (6 bases). V lost 2 bases, J lost 3 bases, and 11 bases lay in between. The germline gives CDR1 LNHNV, CDR2 YYDKDF (reference sequence). CDR3 length equals 15 residues.

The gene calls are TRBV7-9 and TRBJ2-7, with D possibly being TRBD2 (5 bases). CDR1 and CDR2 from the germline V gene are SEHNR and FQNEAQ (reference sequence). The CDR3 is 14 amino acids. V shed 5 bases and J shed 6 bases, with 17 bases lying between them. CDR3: CASSPSEGSGEQYF. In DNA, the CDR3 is TGTGCCAGCAGCCCATCCGAGGGTAGTGGCGAGCAGTACTTC. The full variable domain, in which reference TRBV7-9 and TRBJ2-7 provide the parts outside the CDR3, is DTGVSQNPRHKITKRGQNVTFRCDPISEHNRLYWYRQTLGQGPEFLTYFQNEAQLEKSRLLSDRFSAERPKGSFSTLEIQRTEQGDSAMYLCASSPSEGSGEQYFGPGTRLTVT.

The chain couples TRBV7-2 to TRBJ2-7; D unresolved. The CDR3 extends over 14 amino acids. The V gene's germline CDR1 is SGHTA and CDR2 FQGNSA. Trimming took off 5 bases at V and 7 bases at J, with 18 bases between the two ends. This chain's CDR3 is CASSNQYGFFEQYF. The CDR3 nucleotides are TGTGCCAGCAGCAACCAATACGGTTTCTTTGAGCAGTACTTC.

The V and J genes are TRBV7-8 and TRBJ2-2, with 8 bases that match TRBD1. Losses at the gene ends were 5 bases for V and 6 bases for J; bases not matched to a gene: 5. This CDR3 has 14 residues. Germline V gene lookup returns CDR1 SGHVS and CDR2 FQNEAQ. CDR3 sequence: CASSMGQASGELFF. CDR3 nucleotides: TGTGCCAGCAGCATGGGACAGGCCTCCGGGGAGCTGTTTTTT.

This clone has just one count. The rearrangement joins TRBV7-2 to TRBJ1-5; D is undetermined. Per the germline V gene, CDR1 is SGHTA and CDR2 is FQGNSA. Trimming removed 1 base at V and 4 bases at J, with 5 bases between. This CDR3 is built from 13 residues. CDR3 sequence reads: CASSLVENQPQHF. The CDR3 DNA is TGTGCCAGCAGCTTAGTGGAGAATCAGCCCCAGCATTTT.

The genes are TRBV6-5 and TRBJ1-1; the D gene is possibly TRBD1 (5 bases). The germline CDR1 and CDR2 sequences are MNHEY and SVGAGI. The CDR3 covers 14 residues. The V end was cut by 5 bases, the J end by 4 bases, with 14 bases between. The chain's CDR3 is CASSNQGFGTEAFF. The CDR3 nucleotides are TGTGCCAGCAGTAACCAGGGTTTTGGCACTGAAGCTTTCTTT.

CDR3 sequence: CASSQDGGGGAGDEQFF. The CDR3, as DNA: TGCGCCAGCAGCCAAGACGGAGGAGGAGGGGCGGGGGATGAGCAGTTCTTC. The J gene is TRBJ2-1, the V gene TRBV4-1; TRBD2 matches at 7 bases. Unmatched junction bases numbered 13, after V lost 0 bases and J lost 8 bases. The CDR3 is 17 amino acids. CDR1 is MGHRA, CDR2 YSYEKL, per germline.

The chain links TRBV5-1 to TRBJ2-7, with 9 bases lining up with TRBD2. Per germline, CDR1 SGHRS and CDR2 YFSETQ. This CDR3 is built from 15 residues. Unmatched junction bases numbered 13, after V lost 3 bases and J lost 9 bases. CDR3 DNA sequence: TGCGCCAGCAGCTCCGTCCCGGGACTAGCTGCCGGGCAGTACTTC. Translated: CASSSVPGLAAGQYF.

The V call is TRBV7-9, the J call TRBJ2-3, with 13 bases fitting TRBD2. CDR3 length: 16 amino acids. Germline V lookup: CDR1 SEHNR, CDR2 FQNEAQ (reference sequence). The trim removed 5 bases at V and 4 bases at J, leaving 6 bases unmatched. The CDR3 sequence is CASSPPGLAGPDTQYF. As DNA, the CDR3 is TGTGCCAGCAGCCCACCGGGACTAGCGGGACCAGATACGCAGTATTTT.

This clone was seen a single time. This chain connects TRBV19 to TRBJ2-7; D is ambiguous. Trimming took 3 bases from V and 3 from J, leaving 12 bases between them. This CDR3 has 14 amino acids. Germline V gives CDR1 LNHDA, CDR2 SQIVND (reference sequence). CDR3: CASSMGREDYEQYF. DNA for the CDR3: TGTGCCAGTAGTATGGGTCGAGAGGACTACGAGCAGTACTTC.

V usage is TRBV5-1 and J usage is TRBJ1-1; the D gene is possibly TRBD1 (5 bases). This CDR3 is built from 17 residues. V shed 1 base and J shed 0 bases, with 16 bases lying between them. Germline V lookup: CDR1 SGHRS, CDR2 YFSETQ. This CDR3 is CASSLTIRQHMNTEAFF. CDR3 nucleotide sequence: TGCGCCAGCAGCTTGACCATTCGACAGCACATGAACACTGAAGCTTTCTTT.

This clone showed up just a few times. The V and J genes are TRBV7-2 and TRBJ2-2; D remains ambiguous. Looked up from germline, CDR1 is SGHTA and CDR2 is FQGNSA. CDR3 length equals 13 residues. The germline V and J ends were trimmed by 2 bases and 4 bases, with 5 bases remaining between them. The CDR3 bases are TGTGCCAGCAGCTTATTAGCCACCGGGGAGCTGTTTTTT. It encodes CASSLLATGELFF.

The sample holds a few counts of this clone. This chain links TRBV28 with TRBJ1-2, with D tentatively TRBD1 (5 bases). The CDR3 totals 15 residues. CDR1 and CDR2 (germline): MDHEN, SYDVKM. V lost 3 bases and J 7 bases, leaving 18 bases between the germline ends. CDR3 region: CASSLVGRQLGGYTF. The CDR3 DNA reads TGTGCCAGCAGTTTGGTGGGGCGACAGCTCGGTGGCTACACCTTC.

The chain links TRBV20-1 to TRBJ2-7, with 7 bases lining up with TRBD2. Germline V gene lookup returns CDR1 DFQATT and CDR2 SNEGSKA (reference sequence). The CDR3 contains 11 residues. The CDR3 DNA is TGCAGGGGGGGAGGGCAAGACGAGCAGTACTTC. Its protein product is CRGGGQDEQYF.

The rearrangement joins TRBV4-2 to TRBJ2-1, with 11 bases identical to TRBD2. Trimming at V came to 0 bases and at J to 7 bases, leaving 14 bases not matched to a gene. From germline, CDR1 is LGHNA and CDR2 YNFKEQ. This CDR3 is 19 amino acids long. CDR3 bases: TGTGCCAGCAGCCAAGAAGGGGATTTGACTAGCGGGATTAGGAATGAGCAGTTCTTC. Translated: CASSQEGDLTSGIRNEQFF.

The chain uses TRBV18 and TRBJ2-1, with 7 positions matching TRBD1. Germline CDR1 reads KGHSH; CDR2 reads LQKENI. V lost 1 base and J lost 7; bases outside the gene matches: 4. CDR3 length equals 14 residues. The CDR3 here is CASSPQGARNEQFF. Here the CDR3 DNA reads TGTGCCAGCTCACCACAGGGGGCGCGTAATGAGCAGTTCTTC.